Listed here are 3 T cell receptor beta chains from one sample, sequenced in a study of blood T cell repertoires in COVID-19. Profiling relied on immunoSEQ multiplex PCR, and the TCRdb table lists in-frame clones only, not all of them. The table records some 350,000 clones, around 91% of them present only once. What was sequenced was PBMCs or T cells enriched from blood (not recorded which). Receptor source: a man younger than 35 who had recovered from COVID-19.

The chain has TRBV2 and TRBJ2-1; TRBD2 matches 8 bases. The length of the CDR3 is 15 residues. V was pared by 0 bases and J by 9 bases, with 7 bases of the junction left unmatched. Germline V CDR1 and CDR2: SNHLY, FYNNEI. The CDR3 region has the DNA TGTGCCAGCAGTGAAGCATCCGGGACTAGAGGTGAGCAGTTCTTC. Protein sequence: CASSEASGTRGEQFF.

V gene TRBV11-1 combines with J gene TRBJ2-7; 13 nucleotides match TRBD2. The CDR3 length is 14 residues. CDR1 and CDR2 (germline): SGHAT, FQDESV (reference sequence). The V gene end was trimmed by 6 bases and the J gene end by 2 bases; junction bases not matched to a gene: 1. The CDR3 region has the DNA TGTGCCAGCAGACTAGCGGGGGGGGCCTACGAGCAGTACTTC. Protein product: CASRLAGGAYEQYF.

The V gene is TRBV19, the J gene TRBJ2-3; D not certain. Trimming removed 3 bases at V and 5 bases at J, with 12 bases between. The CDR3 has 14 amino acids. Germline CDR1 is LNHDA and CDR2 is SQIVND (reference sequence). Here the CDR3 reads CASSIPKTGDTQYF. Written as DNA, the CDR3 is TGTGCCAGTAGTATTCCGAAAACGGGAGATACGCAGTATTTT.